These 20 T cell receptor beta chains were sequenced from one sample in a study of CD8 T cells in Susac syndrome. The authors reverse transcribed roughly 0.5 to 1 ug RNA with random hexamers. TCRdb processed the immunoSEQ multiplex PCR reads anew with MiXCR; each CDR3 protein has one entry. The data show just over 300,000 distinct CDR3 sequences, with about 92% seen just once and around 0.07% held by the top ten. The material sequenced was CD4+ T cells from PBMCs. The source of these receptors is a human donor with multiple sclerosis.

V and J are TRBV5-1 and TRBJ2-3; D remains unclear. In germline, CDR1 is SGHRS, CDR2 YFSETQ. CDR3 size: 16 residues. V dropped 2 bases and J dropped 0 bases, with 13 bases sitting between them. The CDR3, as DNA: TGCGCCAGCAGCTTAGTCCCGGGCCCGAGCACAGATACGCAGTATTTT. It codes for CASSLVPGPSTDTQYF.

This clonotype was counted a few times. The chain links TRBV18 to TRBJ2-7; TRBD1 aligns across 9 bases. J was trimmed by 4 bases and V by 5 bases; bases with no gene match: 0. The CDR3 contains 12 residues. Looked up from germline, CDR1 is KGHSH and CDR2 is LQKENI. The CDR3 DNA reads as TGTGCCAGCTCAGGGACAGGGTACGAGCAGTACTTC. Translated, it gives CASSGTGYEQYF.

The rearrangement links TRBV7-2 to TRBJ1-4, with TRBD1 matching over 7 bases. The CDR3 covers 15 residues. J was trimmed by 7 bases and V by 1 base; bases with no gene match: 6. The V gene's germline CDR1 is SGHTA and CDR2 FQGNSA. As DNA, the CDR3 is TGTGCCAGCAGCTTAGTCAGGGGGGGGAGTGAAAAACTGTTTTTT. This codes for CASSLVRGGSEKLFF.

The chain recombines TRBV5-1 with TRBJ2-5; the D is unclear. Germline loops: CDR1 SGHRS, CDR2 YFSETQ. The CDR3 is made up of 14 amino acids. The ends were cut back, 0 bases at V and 3 bases at J, with 9 bases in the middle. The CDR3: CASSLETLKETQYF. The CDR3, as DNA: TGCGCCAGCAGCTTGGAGACTTTGAAAGAGACCCAGTACTTC.

This chain uses TRBV30 with TRBJ2-1; 7 bases match TRBD2. Germline trimming cut 2 bases from V and 4 bases from J; bases unmatched to any gene: 5. The CDR3 length is 14 residues. Germline lookup yields CDR1 GTSNPN and CDR2 SVGIG (reference sequence). The CDR3 DNA reads as TGTGCCTGGAGTCCTGGCGGGGGTTACAATGAGCAGTTCTTC. Translating gives CAWSPGGGYNEQFF.

The chain employs TRBV6-5 and TRBJ2-2; D remains ambiguous. V dropped 3 bases and J dropped 7 bases, with 3 bases sitting between them. The CDR3 runs to 11 residues. CDR1 MNHEY and CDR2 SVGAGI come from the germline V gene. The CDR3 loop is CASSYVGELFF. The CDR3 nucleotides read TGTGCCAGCAGTTATGTCGGGGAGCTGTTTTTT.

The chain carries TRBV3-1 and TRBJ2-3; 7 bases match TRBD1. The germline V gene encodes CDR1 LGHDT and CDR2 YNNKEL (reference sequence). J was trimmed by 0 bases and V by 1 base; bases with no gene match: 1. There are 15 residues in the CDR3. For the CDR3, the DNA is TGTGCCAGCAGCCAAGGGGACAGTAGCACAGATACGCAGTATTTT. The encoded protein is CASSQGDSSTDTQYF.

The chain joins TRBV4-3 to TRBJ2-1, with 9 bases that match TRBD2. Trimming took 4 bases from V and 7 from J; bases not matched to a gene: 8. The CDR3 length is 15 residues. Per the germline V gene, CDR1 is LGHNA and CDR2 is YSLEER. The CDR3 here is CASSLLAGTTNEQFF. CDR3 coding DNA: TGCGCCAGCAGCCTTCTAGCGGGAACCACAAATGAGCAGTTCTTC.

The CDR3 bases are TGTGCCAGCAGCATCAGACTAGCGGGGGTCATTGAGCAGTTCTTC. Translated: CASSIRLAGVIEQFF. This chain links TRBV11-1 with TRBJ2-1, with 12 bases lining up with TRBD2. The junction had 8 bases not matched to a gene; V was cut back by 5 bases and J by 9 bases. From germline, CDR1 is SGHAT and CDR2 FQDESV (reference sequence). CDR3 size: 15 residues.

J is TRBJ2-2 and V is TRBV5-1; D unclear. Germline lookup yields CDR1 SGHRS and CDR2 YFSETQ. Between the trimmed V and J ends, which lost 1 base and 5 bases, there was a span of 12 bases. The CDR3 is made up of 15 amino acids. DNA for the CDR3: TGCGCCAGCAGCTTGTATAACCAGCCTACCGGGGAGCTGTTTTTT. It specifies CASSLYNQPTGELFF. The complete variable domain, with remaining parts taken from reference TRBV5-1 and TRBJ2-2, reads KAGVTQTPRYLIKTRGQQVTLSCSPISGHRSVSWYQQTPGQGLQFLFEYFSETQRNKGNFPGRFSGRQFSNSRSEMNVSTLELGDSALYLCASSLYNQPTGELFFGEGSRLTVL.

The genes are TRBV9 and TRBJ2-7, with D maybe TRBD2 (6 bases). There are 15 residues in the CDR3. With 0 bases removed from V and 2 bases from J, the gap between germline ends came to 12 bases. CDR1 SGDLS and CDR2 YYNGEE come from the germline V gene. The CDR3 sequence: CASSVGGDGTYEQYF. The CDR3 DNA reads TGTGCCAGCAGCGTAGGGGGGGACGGAACCTACGAGCAGTACTTC.

The V call is TRBV7-2, the J call TRBJ2-7, with D unresolved. The germline V gene has CDR1 SGHTA and CDR2 FQGNSA. The CDR3 is made up of 15 amino acids. V lost 3 bases, J lost 0 bases, and 12 bases lay in between. The DNA for the CDR3 is TGTGCCAGCAGCTTCCCCCTGGGCGTCTCCTACGAGCAGTACTTC. It is translated as CASSFPLGVSYEQYF.

This chain links TRBV6-4 with TRBJ2-1; 9 bases are a match to TRBD2. Losses at the gene ends were 6 bases for V and 7 bases for J; bases not matched to a gene: 13. Germline CDR1 MRHNA, CDR2 SNTAGT. The CDR3 length is 16 residues. The CDR3 region has the DNA TGTGCCAGCAGCATTGAGGGTAGCGGGAGTTGGAATGAGCAGTTCTTC. Its translation: CASSIEGSGSWNEQFF.

The chain carries TRBV12-3 or TRBV12-4 and TRBJ1-2; D is perhaps TRBD1 (5 bases). The CDR3 covers 17 residues. With 3 bases removed from V and 6 bases from J, the gap between germline ends came to 23 bases. This CDR3 is CASSFNVWGFSPNGYTF. The CDR3 DNA reads as TGTGCCAGCAGTTTCAATGTCTGGGGGTTCAGTCCTAATGGCTACACCTTC.

The rearrangement links TRBV29-1 to TRBJ2-5; no reliable D call. V was shortened by 6 bases and J by 4 bases, with 12 bases between the two germline ends. This CDR3 is built from 12 residues. The germline V gene encodes CDR1 SQVTM and CDR2 ANQGSEA. CDR3 sequence reads: CSVPGWGETQYF. The CDR3 bases are TGCAGCGTACCGGGCTGGGGAGAGACCCAGTACTTC.

The DNA for the CDR3 is TGTGCCAGCAGCTTCGAGCTGACGGACACTGAAGCTTTCTTT. Its protein product is CASSFELTDTEAFF. This sequence joins TRBV7-9 and TRBJ1-1; D is undetermined. The CDR3 has 14 residues. Germline CDR1 is SEHNR and CDR2 is FQNEAQ (reference sequence). Trimming shortened V by 3 bases and J by 3 bases, and 11 bases separated the two germline ends.

This rearrangement joins TRBV20-1 to TRBJ2-3, with D possibly matching TRBD1 (5 bases). With 8 bases removed from V and 3 bases from J, the gap between germline ends came to 15 bases. CDR1 and CDR2 (germline): DFQATT, SNEGSKA (reference sequence). The CDR3 covers 13 residues. CDR3 sequence reads: CSIPQGGTDTQYF. The CDR3 coding sequence is TGCAGTATCCCGCAGGGTGGAACAGATACGCAGTATTTT.

This chain uses TRBV5-6 with TRBJ1-1; 8 nucleotides match TRBD1. Germline values: CDR1 SGHDT, CDR2 YYEEEE. Unmatched junction bases numbered 9, after V lost 4 bases and J lost 4 bases. This CDR3 is built from 15 residues. The CDR3 reads CASSPGQAGATEAFF. The CDR3, as DNA: TGTGCCAGCAGCCCGGGACAGGCAGGAGCCACTGAAGCTTTCTTT.

The V call is TRBV20-1, the J call TRBJ2-5; 8 positions match TRBD2. This CDR3 comprises 14 residues. Germline loops: CDR1 DFQATT, CDR2 SNEGSKA (reference sequence). J lost 4 bases, V lost 6 bases, and 10 bases had no gene match. CDR3 sequence (DNA): TGCAGTGCCGACCACCCGAGCGGGGGAGAGACCCAGTACTTC. Protein product: CSADHPSGGETQYF.

Written as DNA, the CDR3 is TGTGCCAGCAGCTTAGTTCGCGGGTTCACAGATACGCAGTATTTT. Encoded protein: CASSLVRGFTDTQYF. The V and J genes are TRBV7-8 and TRBJ2-3, with D tentatively TRBD2 (5 bases). Germline V CDR1 and CDR2: SGHVS, FQNEAQ. The V gene lost 1 base and the J gene lost 2 bases, with 10 bases spanning the gap. The CDR3 has 15 amino acids.